The 20 T cell receptor beta chains presented below share a single source sample, sequenced in a study of T-cell reconstitution after alpha-beta-depleted transplantation in children. Library preparation (for TCRbeta) was performed with unique molecular identifiers. One entry per CDR3 protein results from TCRdb running MiXCR on the PCR reads. This sample has approximately 240,000 distinct CDR3 sequences, with roughly a tenth found just once. The sequenced sample was PBMCs, obtained before TCRalphabeta/CD19-depleted stem cell transplant. The source of these receptors is a child younger than two with acute myeloid leukemia, due to receive a stem cell transplant.

This clonotype was observed many times. The rearrangement links TRBV12-3 or TRBV12-4 to TRBJ1-2, with a weak D call TRBD1 (5 bases). The CDR3 length is 13 residues. V was clipped by 3 bases and J by 4 bases, with 9 bases between them. The CDR3 nucleotides are TGTGCCAGCAGTTTGGCAGGGACCTATGGCTACACCTTC. This gives the protein CASSLAGTYGYTF.

This clonotype was recorded at least ten times. This rearrangement joins TRBV20-1 to TRBJ1-5, with a weak D call TRBD1 (5 bases). CDR3 length: 15 amino acids. Deletions cut 5 bases from V and 4 bases from J, with 18 bases between. Germline assignment: CDR1 DFQATT and CDR2 SNEGSKA (reference sequence). CDR3 DNA: TGCAGTGCTGCAAAGCACCAGGGAGCAAATCAGCCCCAGCATTTT. As protein: CSAAKHQGANQPQHF.

Many counts were recorded for this clonotype. The V and J genes are TRBV7-3 and TRBJ2-7; possible D gene TRBD1, 6 bases. This CDR3 has 13 amino acids. V gave up 1 base and J gave up 3 bases, with 7 bases separating them. In germline, CDR1 is SGHTA, CDR2 FQGTGA. CDR3 protein: CASSLKQGYEQYF. CDR3 DNA sequence: TGTGCCAGCAGCTTAAAACAGGGCTACGAGCAGTACTTC.

There are many counts of this clonotype. V gene TRBV12-3 or TRBV12-4 combines with J gene TRBJ2-1; 9 bases fit TRBD2. This CDR3 comprises 16 residues. Germline trimming cut 8 bases from V and 4 bases from J; bases unmatched to any gene: 12. CDR3 residues: CASPPFGLAGYNEQFF. As DNA, the CDR3 is TGTGCCAGCCCTCCCTTCGGGCTAGCGGGGTACAATGAGCAGTTCTTC.

This clonotype was seen repeatedly, ten times or more. The V call is TRBV5-1, the J call TRBJ2-6; TRBD1 might be the D (5 bases). Trimming removed 0 bases at V and 2 bases at J, with 6 bases between. The germline V gene encodes CDR1 SGHRS and CDR2 YFSETQ. The CDR3 is 15 amino acids. The CDR3 DNA follows: TGCGCCAGCAGCTTGGAGGGGCCTGGGGCCAACGTCCTGACTTTC. Protein: CASSLEGPGANVLTF.

This clonotype was detected many times. The chain uses TRBV7-2 and TRBJ2-7, with 8 nucleotides matching TRBD2. Germline V gene lookup returns CDR1 SGHTA and CDR2 FQGNSA. The CDR3 is 15 amino acids. V dropped 1 base and J dropped 3; count of bases not matched to a gene: 5. Written as DNA, the CDR3 is TGTGCCAGCAGCTTAGAACTAGCGGATTACTACGAGCAGTACTTC. It translates to CASSLELADYYEQYF.

Ten or more counts support this clonotype. The chain uses TRBV28 and TRBJ1-6; 9 positions match TRBD1. J was trimmed by 6 bases and V by 5 bases; bases with no gene match: 8. Germline CDR1 MDHEN, CDR2 SYDVKM. This CDR3 spans 16 amino acids. CDR3 DNA sequence: TGTGCCAGCAGTCTTTATCCGGGACAGGGTAATTCACCCCTCCACTTT. Protein product: CASSLYPGQGNSPLHF.

This clonotype appeared many times. DNA of the CDR3: TGCGCCAGCAGCCAAGAACTAGGGCAGGGTCTACGCAATGAGCAGTTCTTC. Its protein product is CASSQELGQGLRNEQFF. V gene TRBV4-3 combines with J gene TRBJ2-1, with D perhaps being TRBD1 or TRBD2 (5 bases each). CDR3 length: 17 residues. Trimming shortened V by 0 bases and J by 6 bases, and 18 bases separated the two germline ends. In germline, CDR1 is LGHNA, CDR2 YSLEER.

This clonotype was recorded at least ten times. The V and J genes are TRBV20-1 and TRBJ2-1, with a possible D match to TRBD1 (5 bases). This CDR3 is 11 amino acids long. Germline loops: CDR1 DFQATT, CDR2 SNEGSKA (reference sequence). V was cut by 6 bases and J by 7 bases, with 10 bases left in between. The CDR3 nucleotides are TGCAGTGCCCGAAAGGGGAATGAGCAGTTCTTC. This encodes CSARKGNEQFF.

Points on this clonotype: In this CDR3 the conserved last residue, phenylalanine or tryptophan, is missing, so a read error is likely. This chain links TRBV20-1 with TRBJ2-3; D uncertain. Deletions cut 8 bases from V and 6 bases from J, with 18 bases between. From germline, CDR1 is DFQATT and CDR2 SNEGSKA (reference sequence). The CDR3 runs 13 residues. DNA for the CDR3: TGCAGTACCGTGCGGAGCCCTTTGGATACGCAGTATCTT. The encoded protein is CSTVRSPLDTQYL.

This clonotype was picked up many times. The chain carries TRBV7-2 and TRBJ2-7; a weak D match, TRBD2 (6 bases). CDR1 SGHTA and CDR2 FQGNSA come from the germline V gene. V lost 0 bases, J lost 9 bases, and 15 bases lay in between. This CDR3 has 14 residues. The CDR3 nucleotides read TGTGCCAGCAGCTTAGCGGGGCGGGGCCGGGGGCAGTACTTC. Its protein product is CASSLAGRGRGQYF.

For this clonotype: At one of its ends the junction is not consistent with the germline gene, which may arise from a read error. The chain recombines TRBV7-9 with TRBJ2-2; perhaps TRBD2 as D (6 bases). Germline CDR1 reads SEHNR; CDR2 reads FQNEAQ (reference sequence). The CDR3 runs 14 residues. In nucleotides, the CDR3 is TGTGCCAGCAGCCCGGCTCCTAGCGCCGGGGAACTGTTTTTT. Its protein is CASSPAPSAGELFF.

This clonotype was picked up many times. CDR3 coding DNA: TGTGCCAGCAGTCGTCGGACAGGGGGGTCCTACGAGCAGTACTTC. Protein: CASSRRTGGSYEQYF. V is TRBV28 and J is TRBJ2-7; 10 positions agree with TRBD1. This CDR3 has 15 residues. V trimming: 5 bases; J trimming: 1 base; junction bases outside the gene matches: 5. Per germline, CDR1 MDHEN and CDR2 SYDVKM.

Ten or more counts support this clonotype. The chain joins TRBV7-2 to TRBJ2-3, with 8 nucleotides matching TRBD1. The CDR3 is 17 residues long. The junction had 16 bases not matched to a gene; V was cut back by 6 bases and J by 5 bases. The V gene's germline CDR1 is SGHTA and CDR2 FQGNSA. The CDR3 DNA reads as TGTGCCAGCAGGCCCGGCCGGACCAGGGGGCTCGAAGATACGCAGTATTTT. This codes for CASRPGRTRGLEDTQYF.

This clonotype was observed many times. The V gene is TRBV6-5, the J gene TRBJ2-7; no firm D call. Per germline, CDR1 MNHEY and CDR2 SVGAGI. The V end was cut by 9 bases, the J end by 0 bases, with 12 bases between. CDR3 length equals 13 residues. The chain's CDR3 is CASRPGGSYEQYF. CDR3 bases: TGTGCCAGTAGGCCGGGCGGCTCCTACGAGCAGTACTTC.

This clonotype was seen repeatedly, ten times or more. This chain connects TRBV7-2 to TRBJ1-2, with TRBD1 matching 8 bases. V lost 5 bases to trimming and J lost 4 bases; unmatched junction nucleotides: 6. From germline, CDR1 is SGHTA and CDR2 FQGNSA. This CDR3 contains 14 residues. The CDR3 here is CASSPGTGPYGYTF. The CDR3 DNA follows: TGTGCCAGCAGCCCAGGGACAGGTCCCTATGGCTACACCTTC. The variable domain in full, with the rest retrieved from reference TRBV7-2 and TRBJ1-2, is GAGVSQSPSNKVTEKGKDVELRCDPISGHTALYWYRQSLGQGLEFLIYFQGNSAPDKSGLPSDRFSAERTGGSVSTLTIQRTQQEDSAVYLCASSPGTGPYGYTFGSGTRLTVV.

This clonotype was seen ten or more times. This chain links TRBV12-3 or TRBV12-4 with TRBJ2-2; no firm D call. CDR3 length equals 15 residues. V was cut by 2 bases and J by 0 bases, with 7 bases left in between. CDR3 residues: CASSLYQANTGELFF. In DNA form, the CDR3 reads TGTGCCAGCAGTTTATATCAGGCGAACACCGGGGAGCTGTTTTTT.

This clonotype was seen many times. CDR3 sequence (DNA): TGTGCCATAGCCCTCGGCAGGGCGTCCGGGGAGCTGTTTTTT. It translates to CAIALGRASGELFF. The chain is built from TRBV6-5 and TRBJ2-2, with a tentative D call TRBD1 (5 bases). Trimming shortened V by 10 bases and J by 6 bases, and 18 bases separated the two germline ends. Germline V gene sequence: CDR1 MNHEY, CDR2 SVGAGI. The CDR3 contains 14 residues.

This clonotype was detected ten times or more. The J gene is TRBJ2-3, the V gene TRBV29-1; D is perhaps TRBD2 (5 bases). Germline CDR1 reads SQVTM; CDR2 reads ANQGSEA. CDR3 length: 13 residues. V lost 6 bases and J 1 base, leaving 11 bases between the germline ends. The CDR3 nucleotides read TGCAGCGTCGACGCGGGCCGCACAGATACGCAGTATTTT. This encodes CSVDAGRTDTQYF.

This clonotype was observed a handful of times. The rearrangement joins TRBV30 to TRBJ1-5; 9 bases line up with TRBD1. V lost 1 base, J lost 10 bases, and 11 bases stayed unmatched. The CDR3 has 15 amino acids. Germline CDR1 reads GTSNPN; CDR2 reads SVGIG (reference sequence). CDR3 nucleotides: TGTGCCTGGAGTGACCCAAGGGGACAGGGAGGTCCCCAGCATTTT. Encoded protein: CAWSDPRGQGGPQHF.